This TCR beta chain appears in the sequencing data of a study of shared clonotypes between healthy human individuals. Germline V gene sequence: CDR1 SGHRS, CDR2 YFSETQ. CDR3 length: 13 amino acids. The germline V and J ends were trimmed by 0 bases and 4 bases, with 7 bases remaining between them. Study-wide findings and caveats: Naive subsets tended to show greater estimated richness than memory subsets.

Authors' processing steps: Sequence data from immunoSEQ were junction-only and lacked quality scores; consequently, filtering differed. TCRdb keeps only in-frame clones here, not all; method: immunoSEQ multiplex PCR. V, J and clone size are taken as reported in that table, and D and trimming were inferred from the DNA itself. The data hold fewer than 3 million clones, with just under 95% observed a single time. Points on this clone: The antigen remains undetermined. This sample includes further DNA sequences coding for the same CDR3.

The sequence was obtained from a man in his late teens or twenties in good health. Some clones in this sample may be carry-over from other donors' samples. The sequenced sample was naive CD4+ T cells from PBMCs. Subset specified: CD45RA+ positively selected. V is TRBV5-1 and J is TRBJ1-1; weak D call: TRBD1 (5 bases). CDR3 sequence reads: CASSLETGTEAFF. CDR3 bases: TGCGCCAGCAGCTTGGAAACAGGCACTGAAGCTTTCTTT.